This T cell receptor beta chain was retrieved from a study of lymphopenia after photon versus proton radiotherapy. Findings and caveats of the study: After lymphocyte nadir, photon-treated repertoires showed oligoclonal expansion, especially CD8+ Temra. A bigger post-nadir fall in TCR diversity correlated inversely with survival time in deceased patients. Photon-treated patients lost naive T cells and TCR diversity; proton-treated stayed stable. Authors raise, but do not show, better survival with proton therapy.

This table comes from immunoSEQ multiplex PCR, and its TCRdb copy is limited to in-frame clones, with some not included. Of tens of thousands of clones in the sample, about 85% are singletons; the top ten hold around 2.2%. Germline lookup yields CDR1 SGHVS and CDR2 FQNEAQ. V gave up 7 bases and J gave up 5 bases; unmatched junction bases: 14. CDR3 size: 16 residues. A word on this clone: The antigen is not known.

The sample here was peripheral blood, taken from a patient treated with photon-based radiotherapy. This sequence was found in a man in his forties with gastric cancer. The rearrangement uses TRBV7-8 and TRBJ2-5, with 9 bases matching TRBD1. The chain's CDR3 is CASNNRGRRVEETQYF. Here the CDR3 DNA reads TGTGCCAGCAATAACAGGGGGCGCAGAGTCGAGGAGACCCAGTACTTC. The variable domain in full, completed from reference TRBV7-8 and TRBJ2-5, reads GAGVSQSPRYKVAKRGQDVALRCDPISGHVSLFWYQQALGQGPEFLTYFQNEAQLDKSGLPSDRFFAERPEGSVSTLKIQRTQQEDSAVYLCASNNRGRRVEETQYFGPGTRLLVL.